The 21 T cell receptor beta chains listed next were all sequenced from one sample in a study of regulatory T cells in long-lasting Graves disease (dated by TCRdb to about 2021). The library was prepared using multiplex PCR. TCRdb names Illumina HiSeq 4000 as the instrument used. TCR beta libraries were built with iRepertoire HTBI primers and Arm-PCR amplification of CDR3 regions. TCRdb cleaned the public reads at Q25 with fastp, built clones with MiXCR and kept in-frame beta chains. Rows matching on CDR3 protein sequence are summarized as one entry with the most common DNA and genes. Counted in this sample were 350,000 to 550,000 distinct CDR3 sequences; approximately 15% of them appeared once. Over 15% of the sample is in the top ten clones. This specimen's time point label, per the study, means: newly diagnosed GD, antithyroid drugs for less than 3 months. For both TCR sequencing and RNA sequencing, RNA was extracted from PBMCs using TRIzol.

These data are also associated with another study on T cells in Graves' hyperthyroidism and ophthalmopathy.

Sequencing was performed on peripheral blood mononuclear cells (PBMCs), taken at new diagnosis, from a patient treated with antithyroid drugs. All receptors derive from a woman aged 50 to 60 with Graves disease. Donor details come from another sample of the same person, matched by shared clones.

The rearrangement joins TRBV19 to TRBJ2-1; D is unresolved. The CDR3 is 12 residues long. Between the trimmed V and J ends, which lost 7 bases and 9 bases, there was a span of 13 bases. Germline V lookup: CDR1 LNHDA, CDR2 SQIVND (reference sequence). CDR3 bases: TGTGCCAGTACTCCACGGTGGGGTGAGCAGTTCTTC. Translation gives CASTPRWGEQFF.

This clonotype was recorded a few times. This rearrangement joins TRBV27 to TRBJ2-7, with D unclear. V lost 4 bases, J lost 5 bases, and 18 bases lay in between. Per the germline V gene, CDR1 is MNHEY and CDR2 is SMNVEV (reference sequence). The CDR3 totals 15 residues. The CDR3 region is CASSSPRQFRDEQYF. CDR3 nucleotide sequence: TGTGCCAGCAGTTCTCCTAGGCAATTCCGGGACGAGCAGTACTTC.

This chain uses TRBV3-1 with TRBJ1-1; unclear D gene. Trimming took off 0 bases at V and 7 bases at J, with 6 bases between the two ends. Germline V gene data show CDR1 as LGHDT and CDR2 as YNNKEL (reference sequence). The CDR3 consists of 12 residues. CDR3 sequence reads: CASSQELDEAFF. The CDR3 nucleotides read TGTGCCAGCAGCCAAGAGCTCGATGAAGCTTTCTTT.

This clonotype was detected many times. V and J are TRBV2 and TRBJ2-5, with D possibly matching TRBD1 (6 bases). The germline V gene has CDR1 SNHLY and CDR2 FYNNEI. Trimming removed 6 bases at V and 5 bases at J, with 16 bases between. The CDR3 contains 14 residues. The CDR3 region has the DNA TGTGCCAGCAGAGGGGGACCCTGGCGTGAGACCCAGTACTTC. It yields the protein CASRGGPWRETQYF.

This clonotype occurred many times. This sequence joins TRBV14 and TRBJ2-2, with D hard to call. The CDR3 has 13 residues. From germline, CDR1 is SGHDN and CDR2 FVKESK. V was shortened by 4 bases and J by 1 base, with 4 bases between the two germline ends. The CDR3 sequence: CASSRRNTGELFF. The CDR3 coding sequence is TGTGCCAGCAGCCGGAGGAACACCGGGGAGCTGTTTTTT.

This chain joins TRBV5-1 and TRBJ2-3; no clear D gene. The germline V gene has CDR1 SGHRS and CDR2 YFSETQ. Deletions cut 0 bases from V and 6 bases from J, with 14 bases between. CDR3 length equals 15 residues. The CDR3, as DNA: TGCGCCAGCAGCTTGGAAGATGTTTACCGGGATACGCAGTATTTT. It encodes CASSLEDVYRDTQYF.

This clonotype has at least ten counts. The V and J genes are TRBV28 and TRBJ1-2; tentatively, D is TRBD1 (6 bases). Trimming left V 4 bases short and J 7 bases short, with 16 bases between. The germline gives CDR1 MDHEN, CDR2 SYDVKM. CDR3 length: 14 residues. The CDR3, as DNA: TGTGCCAGCAGTTCGCCAGACAGGTTCCTTGGCTACACCTTC. The encoded protein is CASSSPDRFLGYTF.

Comment on this clonotype: One base away lies a much larger clone, so this may be a sequencing read error. The chain has TRBV29-1 and TRBJ2-7; 8 bases agree with TRBD2. The length of the CDR3 is 14 residues. CDR1 is SQVTM, CDR2 ANQGSEA, per germline. The CDR3 here is CSVELAGISYEKYF. Written as DNA, the CDR3 is TGCAGCGTTGAACTAGCGGGCATATCCTACGAGAAGTACTTC.

This clonotype was seen many times. The chain has TRBV11-2 and TRBJ1-5; D is ambiguous. The germline V and J ends were trimmed by 5 bases and 2 bases, with 13 bases remaining between them. The germline V gene encodes CDR1 SGHAT and CDR2 FQNNGV. The CDR3 is made up of 15 amino acids. CDR3 region: CASSINSGGNQPQHF. Here the CDR3 DNA reads TGTGCCAGCAGCATAAACAGTGGAGGCAATCAGCCCCAGCATTTT.

Only a few counts were recorded for this clonotype. The chain couples TRBV12-3 or TRBV12-4 to TRBJ2-5; 9 nucleotides match TRBD2. This CDR3 is built from 17 residues. The V segment lost 1 base and the J segment 0 bases; nucleotides outside the gene matches: 6. This CDR3 reads CASSLVSLAGYQETQYF. The CDR3 coding sequence is TGTGCCAGCAGTTTAGTATCGCTAGCGGGGTACCAAGAGACCCAGTACTTC.

The table lists this clonotype with many counts. The chain recombines TRBV28 with TRBJ1-1, with D perhaps TRBD1 (5 bases). Trimming stripped 10 bases from V and 0 bases from J, with 9 bases between. The length of the CDR3 is 12 residues. Germline V gene sequence: CDR1 MDHEN, CDR2 SYDVKM. The DNA for the CDR3 is TGTGCCAATCGGGGGGTGAACACTGAAGCTTTCTTT. Protein product: CANRGVNTEAFF. Supplemented by reference TRBV28 and TRBJ1-1, the full variable domain reads DVKVTQSSRYLVKRTGEKVFLECVQDMDHENMFWYRQDPGLGLRLIYFSYDVKMKEKGDIPEGYSVSREKKERFSLILESASTNQTSMYLCANRGVNTEAFFGQGTRLTVV.

This clonotype was seen repeatedly, ten times or more. The chain combines TRBV2 with TRBJ2-7; D uncertain. Deletions cut 6 bases from V and 3 bases from J, with 9 bases between. The CDR3 contains 12 residues. The germline CDR1 and CDR2 sequences are SNHLY and FYNNEI. The CDR3 is CASRKEVYEQYF. Here the CDR3 DNA reads TGTGCCAGCAGAAAAGAGGTCTACGAGCAGTACTTC.

This clonotype was found many times. The chain employs TRBV3-1 and TRBJ2-7, with 9 bases matching TRBD2. CDR3 length: 16 amino acids. Per germline, CDR1 LGHDT and CDR2 YNNKEL (reference sequence). Trimming cost V 0 bases and J 4 bases; bases outside gene matches: 7. CDR3 coding DNA: TGTGCCAGCAGCCAAGATATTGCGGGAGGGAGATACGAGCAGTACTTC. Amino acid sequence: CASSQDIAGGRYEQYF.

Details on this clonotype: The likely explanation is a read error, given a far larger clone one base away. The V gene is TRBV6-2 or TRBV6-3, the J gene TRBJ1-1; D possibly corresponds to TRBD1 (6 bases). V was cut by 7 bases and J by 4 bases, with 16 bases left in between. The CDR3 is 14 residues long. Germline CDR1 is MNHEY and CDR2 is SVGEGT. Written as DNA, the CDR3 is TGTGCCAGCACTCGCACAGGGCTGAGCACTGAAGCTTTCTTT. Its protein is CASTRTGLSTEAFF.

In this sample, this clonotype turned up a few times. This chain uses TRBV10-3 with TRBJ2-1, with 9 positions matching TRBD2. The CDR3 totals 15 residues. Per the germline V gene, CDR1 is ENHRY and CDR2 is SYGVKD. Trimming at V came to 7 bases and at J to 7 bases, leaving 11 bases not matched to a gene. The CDR3 DNA reads as TGTGCCATCACCGTTTTTAGCGGGAGAGGAAATGAGCAGTTCTTC. Encoded protein: CAITVFSGRGNEQFF.

Concerning this clonotype itself: This CDR3 fails to terminate in the conserved phenylalanine or tryptophan, so it likely reflects a read error. CDR3 loop: CASSLGPGLAGREQFS. DNA of the CDR3: TGTGCCAGCAGCTTGGGACCGGGACTAGCGGGGAGAGAACAGTTCTCC. The rearrangement joins TRBV11-2 to TRBJ2-1; 13 bases line up with TRBD2. Germline CDR1 is SGHAT and CDR2 is FQNNGV. Trimming removed 3 bases from V and 13 bases from J; junction bases left unmatched: 12. This CDR3 is built from 16 residues.

At least ten counts were recorded for this clonotype. The rearrangement joins TRBV20-1 to TRBJ2-1; 11 bases match TRBD2. Per germline, CDR1 DFQATT and CDR2 SNEGSKA (reference sequence). The CDR3 sequence is 14 residues long. Trimming took 6 bases from V and 5 from J; bases not matched to a gene: 6. This chain's CDR3 is CSARGLAENNEQFF. The CDR3 DNA follows: TGCAGTGCAAGGGGACTAGCGGAGAACAATGAGCAGTTCTTC.

This clonotype was seen more than once but under ten times. The chain has TRBV5-6 and TRBJ1-2; TRBD1 matches 10 bases. V was pared by 4 bases and J by 8 bases, with 11 bases of the junction left unmatched. Germline values: CDR1 SGHDT, CDR2 YYEEEE. The CDR3 loop spans 15 amino acids. The CDR3: CASSPQPGQGFGYTF. CDR3 coding DNA: TGTGCCAGCAGCCCGCAACCGGGACAGGGGTTCGGCTACACCTTC. Supplemented by reference TRBV5-6 and TRBJ1-2, the full variable domain reads DAGVTQSPTHLIKTRGQQVTLRCSPKSGHDTVSWYQQALGQGPQFIFQYYEEEERQRGNFPDRFSGHQFPNYSSELNVNALLLGDSALYLCASSPQPGQGFGYTFGSGTRLTVV.

This clonotype was recorded many times. V is TRBV30 and J is TRBJ2-1, with D unclear. The CDR3 sequence is 12 residues long. Per germline, CDR1 GTSNPN and CDR2 SVGIG (reference sequence). Trimming stripped 0 bases from V and 3 bases from J, with 3 bases between. Here the CDR3 reads CAWSVVYNEQFF. As DNA, the CDR3 is TGTGCCTGGAGTGTGGTCTACAATGAGCAGTTCTTC.

This clonotype was observed at least ten times. This chain joins TRBV6-1 and TRBJ1-1; D call uncertain. Trimming shortened V by 6 bases and J by 3 bases, and 11 bases separated the two germline ends. Germline CDR1 and CDR2: MNHNS and SASEGT. The CDR3 contains 13 residues. CDR3 region: CASRLTQDTEAFF. For the CDR3, the DNA is TGTGCCAGCAGACTCACCCAGGACACTGAAGCTTTCTTT.

This clonotype was seen only a few times. V usage is TRBV9 and J usage is TRBJ1-4, with 7 bases that match TRBD1. The CDR3 is made up of 15 amino acids. Per germline, CDR1 SGDLS and CDR2 YYNGEE. Germline trimming cut 3 bases from V and 3 bases from J; bases unmatched to any gene: 5. The CDR3 spells CASSAGQAANEKLFF. The DNA for the CDR3 is TGTGCCAGCAGCGCCGGACAGGCCGCTAATGAAAAACTGTTTTTT.